This TCR beta chain came from a study of T cell responses to AZD1222 COVID-19 vaccine. Profiling relied on immunoSEQ multiplex PCR, and the TCRdb table lists in-frame clones only, not all of them. The profile covers about 93,000 clones, with roughly nine tenths appearing a single time and about 2.6% taken by the ten largest. The study, taken as a whole, reports: There were mostly white British donors and more females than males, and clonal diversity was possibly underestimated. Mapped onto spike, vaccine-associated CD4 TCRs spanned it and were dominant at 160-218 and 743-854.

A note on this clone: Its specificity is not known.

The CDR3 runs to 14 residues. Germline assignment: CDR1 PRHDT and CDR2 FYEKMQ (reference sequence). V lost 0 bases, J lost 6 bases, and 2 bases stayed unmatched. This chain connects TRBV13 to TRBJ2-1; 7 nucleotides match TRBD2. This TCR was recovered from an adult in good health. The specimen was peripheral blood, collected on day 0 of MenACWY control vaccination. CDR3 loop: CASSLGRGVNEQFF. DNA of the CDR3: TGTGCCAGCAGCTTAGGCCGGGGGGTCAATGAGCAGTTCTTC.